This TCR beta chain was retrieved from a study of blood T cell repertoires in COVID-19. Study overall: Whether acute or convalescent, the COVID-19 samples came from the United States, Italy and Spain.

Clones were sequenced by immunoSEQ multiplex PCR, and TCRdb holds only the in-frame ones, with some missing. Of hundreds of thousands of clones listed, about four fifths are singletons. CDR1 SQVTM and CDR2 ANQGSEA come from the germline V gene. The CDR3 is 12 residues long. V lost 4 bases to trimming and J lost 2 bases; unmatched junction nucleotides: 2. The sequence came from a woman aged 60-75 years who had recovered from COVID-19. J is TRBJ2-7 and V is TRBV29-1; 7 bases fit TRBD1. Source material: PBMCs or T cells enriched from blood (not recorded which). The CDR3 protein is CSVGGTAYEQYF. For the CDR3, the DNA is TGCAGCGTTGGTGGGACAGCCTACGAGCAGTACTTC.